This TCR beta chain originates from a study of T cells in Graves' hyperthyroidism and ophthalmopathy. The CDR3 sequence is 15 residues long. Losses at the gene ends were 4 bases for V and 8 bases for J; bases not matched to a gene: 7. In germline, CDR1 is SNHLY, CDR2 FYNNEI. Amplification yielded TCR beta CDR3 regions, with RNA transcripts as the source. The primer set for the first-round RT-PCR of the TCR CDR3 was HTBI. One entry per CDR3 protein, called by TCRdb with MiXCR from the multiplex PCR reads. The sample records 200,000 to 250,000 distinct CDR3 sequences, over 15% being singletons. The receptor comes from a man aged 50 to 59 with Graves' hyperthyroidism. The specimen sequenced was blood. The chain carries TRBV2 and TRBJ1-6, with TRBD1 matching 8 bases. CDR3 in amino acids: CASSGRGQEYSPLHF. The CDR3 region has the DNA TGTGCCAGCAGTGGACGGGGACAGGAATATTCACCCCTCCACTTT.